Below, one T cell receptor (beta chain) is given with its context. Its cognate antigen is unknown. Treatment noted: roughly 19 received Ad26.COV2.S at low or high dose, single or two shots; 5 received placebo; per-sample allocation not given. Vaccine and placebo recipients were sampled on day 63 after the first injection. At a Boston site, the person donating was an adult of 18-55 years. Generated by immunoSEQ multiplex PCR, the TCRdb table keeps only in-frame clones and is missing some. The profile shows around 450,000 clones, around 91% of them singletons. The data originate from a study of Ad26.COV2.S vaccination and SARS-CoV-2 variants. The wider study: Sample donor was a member of the COV1001 Ad26.COV2.S trial arm. The study, taken as a whole, reports: There was reportedly substantial breadth in spike-specific CD8+ and CD4+ T cell responses after vaccination.

Germline lookup yields CDR1 MNHEY and CDR2 SVGAGI. The CDR3 runs to 14 residues. Losses at the gene ends were 8 bases for V and 5 bases for J; bases not matched to a gene: 10. J is TRBJ1-2 and V is TRBV6-5, with 8 bases fitting TRBD1. The sequence came from a person between 18 and 59 years old who received the Ad26.COV2.S COVID-19 vaccine or a placebo. The input for sequencing was peripheral blood, taken in a trial of Ad26.COV2.S vaccine versus placebo. DNA for the CDR3: TGTGCCAGCGGTCCCAGGGGGCGCTTATATGGCTACACCTTC. It codes for CASGPRGRLYGYTF.